The present entry profiles one T cell receptor beta chain with its context. Its antigen is not identified. The sample is drawn from a study of cytomegalovirus exposure and HLA in healthy donors. At the level of the study: The same platform was used for the approximately 120 validation repertoires as for the 650 to 700 first-cohort repertoires, as reported in a later analysis.

Profiled with immunoSEQ multiplex PCR; TCRdb holds only in-frame clones, not every one. The sample records tens of thousands of clones, approximately 96% being singletons. Study-wide results and caveats: Within the approximately 120 validation repertoires, first-cohort TCR clusters tended to co-occur, according to a later analysis. Most TCRs appeared rarely, but some public TCRs recurred in many donors. Cytomegalovirus status was reportedly diagnosed by the classifier with high specificity and sensitivity.

Between the trimmed V and J ends, which lost 0 bases and 3 bases, there was a span of 9 bases. CDR1 and CDR2 from the germline V gene are GTSNPN and SVGIG (reference sequence). The length of the CDR3 is 14 residues. The chain combines TRBV30 with TRBJ1-5, with D possibly being TRBD1 (5 bases). The sequence was collected from a man between 18 and 29 years old in good health and CMV-seronegative. Sequenced sample: PBMCs. In DNA, the CDR3 is TGTGCCTGGAGTGTACAGGATCTCAATCAGCCCCAGCATTTT. As protein: CAWSVQDLNQPQHF.